Listed here are 21 T cell receptor beta chains from one sample, sequenced in a study of blood T cell repertoires in COVID-19 (dated by TCRdb to 2018 to 2021). Library construction relied on the immunoSEQ multiplex PCR assay. The immuneACCESS repertoire file appears here via TCRdb, limited to in-frame rearrangements. These files lack a portion of the clones; in checked studies, under half of the deficit traces to unresolved V genes, and the cause of the others is not known. In all, the sample holds 200,000 to 250,000 clones, and about 87% of those were seen once. Less than 3% of the sample is in the top ten clones. The specimen was peripheral blood. All receptors come from a man in his thirties or forties with COVID-19, enrolled during active disease.

The chain recombines TRBV18 with TRBJ1-4, with 7 nucleotides matching TRBD1. With V trimmed by 4 bases and J by 7 bases, 6 bases remained unmatched. This CDR3 spans 14 amino acids. The germline V gene has CDR1 KGHSH and CDR2 LQKENI. The CDR3 reads CASSRGTVFEKLFF. CDR3 sequence (DNA): TGTGCCAGCTCACGGGGGACAGTATTTGAAAAACTGTTTTTT.

This chain links TRBV5-1 with TRBJ2-7, with TRBD1 matching 7 bases. Germline V CDR1 and CDR2: SGHRS, YFSETQ. V lost 5 bases to trimming and J lost 2 bases; unmatched junction nucleotides: 7. The CDR3 extends over 14 amino acids. CDR3 nucleotide sequence: TGCGCCAGCAGACCCGGGACAGACCCCTACGAGCAGTACTTC. It codes for CASRPGTDPYEQYF.

The chain has TRBV10-3 and TRBJ1-1, with 11 positions matching TRBD1. This CDR3 spans 14 amino acids. Germline CDR1 reads ENHRY; CDR2 reads SYGVKD. V dropped 10 bases and J dropped 11; count of bases not matched to a gene: 15. The CDR3 bases are TGTGCCACCGAAACAACGGGGACAGGGGGTACTGCTTTCTTT. Translation gives CATETTGTGGTAFF.

The chain has TRBV19 and TRBJ1-5; 9 bases align to TRBD1. This CDR3 spans 17 amino acids. With V trimmed by 7 bases and J by 6 bases, 16 bases remained unmatched. The germline gives CDR1 LNHDA, CDR2 SQIVND (reference sequence). The CDR3 here is CASTLQGARSFGQPQHF. The CDR3 region has the DNA TGTGCCAGTACTTTACAGGGGGCACGAAGTTTTGGTCAGCCCCAGCATTTT.

J is TRBJ2-1 and V is TRBV11-2, with 7 bases matching TRBD1. The CDR3 runs to 18 residues. Germline V CDR1 and CDR2: SGHAT, FQNNGV. Losses at the gene ends were 1 base for V and 9 bases for J; bases not matched to a gene: 18. CDR3 sequence: CASSLGQGPTGPTFEQFF. The CDR3 DNA reads TGTGCCAGCAGCTTAGGACAGGGACCGACAGGACCCACCTTTGAGCAGTTCTTC.

The CDR3 sequence: CASSLGTGVITEAFF. The DNA for the CDR3 is TGTGCCAGCAGTTTGGGGACAGGGGTGATCACTGAAGCTTTCTTT. This chain joins TRBV28 and TRBJ1-1; 10 positions match TRBD1. Germline V gene data show CDR1 as MDHEN and CDR2 as SYDVKM. V was clipped by 3 bases and J by 4 bases; unmatched bases: 5. CDR3 length: 15 residues.

Notes on this clone: At the DNA level, this CDR3 is encoded by other sequences in the same sample as well. The chain is built from TRBV7-8 and TRBJ1-1, with D possibly being TRBD1 (6 bases). Germline-derived CDR1 and CDR2 are SGHVS and FQNEAQ. There are 14 residues in the CDR3. Trimming shortened V by 5 bases and J by 2 bases, and 12 bases separated the two germline ends. The CDR3 loop is CASSAGQLNTEAFF. The CDR3 region has the DNA TGTGCCAGCAGCGCCGGACAGCTAAACACTGAAGCTTTCTTT.

This rearrangement joins TRBV12-3 or TRBV12-4 to TRBJ2-5; TRBD1 might be the D (6 bases). The CDR3 extends over 12 amino acids. Between the trimmed V and J ends, which lost 9 bases and 5 bases, there was a span of 13 bases. The CDR3 nucleotides read TGTGCCAGTGGGGGCAGCGAGGAGACCCAGTACTTC. This codes for CASGGSEETQYF.

The gene calls are TRBV5-1 and TRBJ1-1; 7 bases match TRBD1. Germline CDR1 is SGHRS and CDR2 is YFSETQ. The CDR3 totals 13 residues. The V and J ends lost 2 bases and 4 bases, in that order; junction bases with no gene match: 2. The CDR3 is CASSFSGGTEAFF. The CDR3 coding sequence is TGCGCCAGCAGCTTTTCAGGGGGCACTGAAGCTTTCTTT.

This chain links TRBV5-4 with TRBJ2-7; D possibly corresponds to TRBD2 (6 bases). Germline V gene data show CDR1 as SGHNT and CDR2 as YYREEE (reference sequence). The CDR3 sequence is 15 residues long. V was cut by 4 bases and J by 2 bases, with 16 bases left in between. The CDR3 DNA sequence: TGTGCCAGCAGCGGCGAGCGGGTTGGGACCTACGAGCAGTACTTC. Its protein product is CASSGERVGTYEQYF.

CDR3 region: CASSVDGAYNSPLHF. Here the CDR3 DNA reads TGTGCCAGCAGCGTAGACGGAGCATATAATTCACCCCTCCACTTT. The chain combines TRBV9 with TRBJ1-6; D uncertain. Trimming cost V 0 bases and J 4 bases, with 8 bases left between them. CDR3 size: 15 residues. Germline lookup yields CDR1 SGDLS and CDR2 YYNGEE.

This CDR3 is CASSLAGGNTGELFF. The CDR3 DNA reads as TGTGCCAGCAGCCTAGCGGGGGGGAACACCGGGGAGCTGTTTTTT. This chain joins TRBV11-3 and TRBJ2-2; 11 bases match TRBD2. The junction had 0 bases not matched to a gene; V was cut back by 5 bases and J by 1 base. The CDR3 loop spans 15 amino acids. Germline V gene data show CDR1 as SGHNT and CDR2 as YENEEA.

The chain joins TRBV4-3 to TRBJ2-1; D not certain. V was trimmed by 0 bases and J by 3 bases, leaving 12 bases between them. The CDR3 covers 16 residues. Germline CDR1 is LGHNA and CDR2 is YSLEER. This chain's CDR3 is CASSQDLGTGYNEQFF. The CDR3 region has the DNA TGCGCCAGCAGCCAAGATCTGGGCACTGGCTACAATGAGCAGTTCTTC.

V usage is TRBV2 and J usage is TRBJ1-5, with TRBD1 identical over 7 bases. Germline V lookup: CDR1 SNHLY, CDR2 FYNNEI. J lost 2 bases, V lost 4 bases, and 2 bases had no gene match. The CDR3 totals 14 residues. CDR3 in amino acids: CASSVQGGNQPQHF. DNA for the CDR3: TGTGCCAGCAGTGTTCAGGGGGGCAATCAGCCCCAGCATTTT.

The chain joins TRBV28 to TRBJ1-5; 7 nucleotides agree with TRBD1. CDR3 length equals 16 residues. V shed 3 bases and J 0 bases; nucleotides not matched to a gene: 5. Germline-derived CDR1 and CDR2 are MDHEN and SYDVKM. The CDR3, as DNA: TGTGCCAGCAGTTTCGAAGGGGGCCATAGCAATCAGCCCCAGCATTTT. Translation gives CASSFEGGHSNQPQHF.

This clone was detected only once. V gene TRBV7-3 combines with J gene TRBJ2-3; tentative D call: TRBD2 (6 bases). The germline CDR1 and CDR2 sequences are SGHTA and FQGTGA. Between the trimmed V and J ends, which lost 2 bases and 2 bases, there was a span of 8 bases. The CDR3 has 14 residues. The CDR3 bases are TGTGCCAGCAGCTTAGGGGGGACCACAGATACGCAGTATTTT. This gives the protein CASSLGGTTDTQYF.

The V and J genes are TRBV29-1 and TRBJ2-7, with D perhaps matching TRBD1 (7 bases). Germline CDR1 reads SQVTM; CDR2 reads ANQGSEA. V gave up 7 bases and J gave up 2 bases, with 24 bases separating them. The CDR3 runs 16 residues. The CDR3 DNA reads TGCAGCGCCGGAGGTGGAGGGGGCTTTTCGGCCTACGAGCAGTACTTC. Residues: CSAGGGGGFSAYEQYF.

The chain uses TRBV6-6 and TRBJ2-1, with TRBD2 identical over 8 bases. From germline, CDR1 is MNHNY and CDR2 SVGAGI (reference sequence). With V trimmed by 7 bases and J by 6 bases, 11 bases remained unmatched. The CDR3 runs to 15 residues. The CDR3 DNA sequence: TGTGCCAGCAACACGGGACTAGACAAACCCAATGAGCAGTTCTTC. Translating it yields CASNTGLDKPNEQFF.

The rearrangement joins TRBV5-1 to TRBJ2-2, with D hard to call. CDR1 and CDR2 (germline): SGHRS, YFSETQ. V lost 4 bases and J 5 bases, leaving 15 bases between the germline ends. There are 15 residues in the CDR3. Here the CDR3 reads CASSLLQLTTGELFF. The DNA of the CDR3 is TGCGCCAGCAGCCTGCTGCAACTTACTACCGGGGAGCTGTTTTTT.

The CDR3 region has the DNA TGTGCCAGCAGCCAAGATCAGGGAAGCGGCTACACCTTC. This encodes CASSQDQGSGYTF. The genes are TRBV3-1 (or the pseudogene TRBV3-2) and TRBJ1-2; tentatively, D is TRBD1 (5 bases). This CDR3 is built from 13 residues. CDR1 is LGHDT, CDR2 YNNKEL, per germline (reference sequence). Deletions cut 0 bases from V and 8 bases from J, with 10 bases between.

The V gene is TRBV7-3, the J gene TRBJ2-2; D not resolved. V lost 5 bases and J 0 bases, leaving 19 bases between the germline ends. The CDR3 spans 18 residues. Per germline, CDR1 SGHTA and CDR2 FQGTGA. The CDR3 region has the DNA TGTGCCAGCAGCCCCAGAGGTGGAGCTTCAGCGAACACCGGGGAGCTGTTTTTT. Protein product: CASSPRGGASANTGELFF.